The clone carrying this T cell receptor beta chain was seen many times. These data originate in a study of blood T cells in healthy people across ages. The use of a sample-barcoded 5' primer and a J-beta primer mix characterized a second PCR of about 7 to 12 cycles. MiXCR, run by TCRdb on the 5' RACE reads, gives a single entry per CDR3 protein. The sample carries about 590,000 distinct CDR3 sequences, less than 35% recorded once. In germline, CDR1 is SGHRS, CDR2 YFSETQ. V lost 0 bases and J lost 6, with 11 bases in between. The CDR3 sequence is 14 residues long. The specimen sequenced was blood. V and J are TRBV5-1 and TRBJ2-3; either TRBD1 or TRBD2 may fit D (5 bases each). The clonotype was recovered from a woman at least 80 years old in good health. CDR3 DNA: TGCGCCAGCAGCTTGGGGGGGATGAAGGATACGCAGTATTTT. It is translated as CASSLGGMKDTQYF.